This T cell receptor beta chain was sequenced during a study of blood T cells in healthy people across ages. Broader study findings: Per million T cells, the diversity of TCR beta decreased roughly linearly as age advanced.

As regards this clonotype: Antigen unknown.

Alongside a J-beta primer mix, a sample-barcoded 5' primer served in a second PCR lasting roughly 6 to 12 cycles. TCRdb recomputed calls from the 5' RACE reads with MiXCR, one row per CDR3 protein. The table shows about 1.4 million distinct CDR3 sequences, with approximately 59% occurring only once. Germline CDR1 DFQATT, CDR2 SNEGSKA (reference sequence). CDR3 length equals 14 residues. The V gene lost 3 bases and the J gene lost 7 bases, with 18 bases spanning the gap. The sample was blood. The sequence was obtained from a man aged 18-30 years in good health. This chain joins TRBV20-1 and TRBJ1-1; D possibly corresponds to TRBD1 (6 bases). CDR3 in amino acids: CSASPPRGQGEAFF. The CDR3 DNA reads TGCAGTGCTAGCCCCCCACGGGGGCAGGGTGAAGCTTTCTTT.